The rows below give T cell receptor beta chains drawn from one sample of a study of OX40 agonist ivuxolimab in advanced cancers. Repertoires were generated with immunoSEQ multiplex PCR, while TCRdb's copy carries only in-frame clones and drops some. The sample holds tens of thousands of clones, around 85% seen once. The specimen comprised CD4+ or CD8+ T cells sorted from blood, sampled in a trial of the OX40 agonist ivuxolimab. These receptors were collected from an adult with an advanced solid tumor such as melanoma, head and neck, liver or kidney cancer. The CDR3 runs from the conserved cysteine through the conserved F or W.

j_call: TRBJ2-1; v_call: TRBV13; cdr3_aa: CASSSGGGNEQFF
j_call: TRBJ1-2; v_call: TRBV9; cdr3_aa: CASSEGEGAPYGYTF
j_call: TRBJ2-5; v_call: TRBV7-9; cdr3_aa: CASSLVAETQYF
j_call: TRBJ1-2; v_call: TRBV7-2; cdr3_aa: CASSVRDSYGYTF
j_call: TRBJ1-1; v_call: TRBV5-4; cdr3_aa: CASRTGKGTFF
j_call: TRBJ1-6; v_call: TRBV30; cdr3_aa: CAWSVPSGGGSPLHF
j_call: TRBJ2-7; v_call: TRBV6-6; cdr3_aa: CASRGTGSSYEQYF
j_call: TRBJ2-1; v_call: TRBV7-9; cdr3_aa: CASSLLAPYGEQFF
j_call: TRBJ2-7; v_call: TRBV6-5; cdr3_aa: CASSYSGLSEQYF
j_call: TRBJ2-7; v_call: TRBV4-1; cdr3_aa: CASSPRSSGLSYEQYF
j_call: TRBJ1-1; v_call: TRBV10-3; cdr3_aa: CAISSDRVNTEAFF
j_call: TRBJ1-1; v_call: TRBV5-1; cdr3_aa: CASSPTPRTHMNTEAFF
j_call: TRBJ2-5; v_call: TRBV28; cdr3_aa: CASEAQETQYF
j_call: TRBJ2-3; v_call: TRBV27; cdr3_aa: CASSFFTGDTQYF
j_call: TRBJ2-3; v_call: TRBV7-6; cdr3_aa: CASSSPPDTQYF
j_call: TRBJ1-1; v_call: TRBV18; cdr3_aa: CASSPSGAGTEAFF
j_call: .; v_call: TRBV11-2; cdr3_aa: CASSLAGTFSYEQYF
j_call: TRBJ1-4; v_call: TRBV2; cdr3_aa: CASSLTRTATNEKLFF
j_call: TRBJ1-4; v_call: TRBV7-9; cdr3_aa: CASSHREANEKLFF
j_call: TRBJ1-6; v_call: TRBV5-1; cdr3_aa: CASSLEQGPNSPLHF
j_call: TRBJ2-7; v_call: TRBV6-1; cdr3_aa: CASSGGVNPLAEQYF
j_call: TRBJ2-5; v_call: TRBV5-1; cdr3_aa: CASSPGQGFVETQYF
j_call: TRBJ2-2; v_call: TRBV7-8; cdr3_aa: CASSLRKAGGRGELFF
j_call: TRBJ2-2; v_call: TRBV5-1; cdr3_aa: CASSIDREAGELFF
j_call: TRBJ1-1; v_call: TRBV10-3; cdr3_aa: CAIRSVSEAFF
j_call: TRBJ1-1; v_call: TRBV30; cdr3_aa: CAWSSGGVEAFF
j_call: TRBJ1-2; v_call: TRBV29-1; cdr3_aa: CSVERQTGYTF